These 28 T cell receptor beta chains came from one sample sequenced in a study of graft-versus-host responses after intestinal transplantation. Sequencing used immunoSEQ multiplex PCR; TCRdb keeps in-frame clones, though not all of them. Here the sample spans about 93,000 clones, approximately 95% being singletons. The antigens these receptors bind are not known. This specimen consisted of unstimulated CD8+ T cells sorted from spleen or lymph node cells, obtained before intestinal transplant. The receptors stem from a human donor who received an intestinal transplant.

The chain carries TRBV4-3 and TRBJ1-1; 9 positions agree with TRBD1. The CDR3 is made up of 15 amino acids. From germline, CDR1 is LGHNA and CDR2 YSLEER. Trimming cost V 1 base and J 4 bases; bases outside gene matches: 4. CDR3 sequence: CASSQGRQGGTEAFF. The CDR3 DNA reads as TGCGCCAGCAGCCAAGGCCGACAGGGGGGCACTGAAGCTTTCTTT.

This clone occurred once. The chain combines TRBV5-1 with TRBJ2-1; D possibly corresponds to TRBD1 (6 bases). Trimming cost V 1 base and J 4 bases, with 18 bases left between them. Germline-derived CDR1 and CDR2 are SGHRS and YFSETQ. CDR3 length: 17 amino acids. The CDR3 protein is CASSLPSLGQLYNEQFF. The CDR3 DNA is TGCGCCAGCAGCTTGCCGTCGTTAGGACAGCTTTACAATGAGCAGTTCTTC.

The chain carries TRBV14 and TRBJ1-1, with 8 positions matching TRBD1. This CDR3 has 13 residues. J gave up 7 bases and V 6 bases, and 7 bases lay outside the gene matches. CDR1 and CDR2 (germline): SGHDN, FVKESK. For the CDR3, the DNA is TGTGCCAGCAGTTTCGTCAGGGGGCATGAAGCTTTCTTT. Its translation is CASSFVRGHEAFF. Variable domain in full (rest from reference TRBV14 and TRBJ1-1): EAGVTQFPSHSVIEKGQTVTLRCDPISGHDNLYWYRRVMGKEIKFLLHFVKESKQDESGMPNNRFLAERTGGTYSTLKVQPAELEDSGVYFCASSFVRGHEAFFGQGTRLTVV.

The chain recombines TRBV2 with TRBJ2-7; 9 nucleotides match TRBD1. V dropped 2 bases and J dropped 4; count of bases not matched to a gene: 6. The germline V gene encodes CDR1 SNHLY and CDR2 FYNNEI. The CDR3 contains 15 residues. The CDR3 DNA is TGTGCCAGCAGTGAATCGGGACAGGGTGGGTACGAGCAGTACTTC. Translation: CASSESGQGGYEQYF.

Regarding this clone: Additional DNA sequences in this sample encode the identical CDR3. The chain joins TRBV6-5 to TRBJ1-2; D perhaps matches TRBD1 (6 bases). The V end lost 0 bases, the J end lost 1 base, and 6 bases lay between the germline ends. This CDR3 is built from 14 residues. Looked up from germline, CDR1 is MNHEY and CDR2 is SVGAGI. CDR3 sequence reads: CASSYSGGNYGYTF. The CDR3 coding sequence is TGTGCCAGCAGTTACTCAGGGGGTAACTATGGCTACACCTTC.

The chain carries TRBV7-2 and TRBJ1-6; D is undetermined. Per germline, CDR1 SGHTA and CDR2 FQGNSA. The CDR3 is made up of 16 amino acids. Between the trimmed V and J ends, which lost 1 base and 13 bases, there was a span of 20 bases. The CDR3 coding sequence is TGTGCCAGCAGCTTAGAGGCGGCCGTATATCTATTCCCCCTCCACTTT. Its translation is CASSLEAAVYLFPLHF.

The rearrangement links TRBV7-2 to TRBJ2-7, with D tentatively TRBD2 (5 bases). V lost 1 base, J lost 5 bases, and 12 bases lay in between. The CDR3 contains 14 residues. CDR1 SGHTA and CDR2 FQGNSA come from the germline V gene. CDR3 residues: CASSLVSIGNEQYF. The CDR3 DNA is TGTGCCAGCAGCTTAGTGAGTATCGGGAACGAGCAGTACTTC.

The chain combines TRBV4-3 with TRBJ1-3; D is uncertain. The CDR3 is 16 amino acids. The V and J ends lost 0 bases and 0 bases respectively, with 9 bases between them. CDR1 is LGHNA, CDR2 YSLEER, per germline. CDR3 coding DNA: TGCGCCAGCAGCCAAGATAGGCGGAACTCTGGAAACACCATATATTTT. Its protein is CASSQDRRNSGNTIYF.

The chain employs TRBV19 and TRBJ2-1, with TRBD2 identical over 8 bases. With V trimmed by 3 bases and J by 0 bases, 4 bases remained unmatched. Germline V gene sequence: CDR1 LNHDA, CDR2 SQIVND (reference sequence). The CDR3 runs to 16 residues. CDR3 coding DNA: TGTGCCAGTAGTATTCTCAGCGGGAGCTCCTACAATGAGCAGTTCTTC. Translated, it gives CASSILSGSSYNEQFF.

This chain connects TRBV19 to TRBJ1-2; 9 bases are a match to TRBD1. V lost 5 bases to trimming and J lost 4 bases; unmatched junction nucleotides: 14. Germline-derived CDR1 and CDR2 are LNHDA and SQIVND (reference sequence). The CDR3 contains 17 residues. The CDR3 DNA follows: TGTGCCAGTAGTGTGGGATTTACAGGGGGCCCTGGCTATGGCTACACCTTC. This codes for CASSVGFTGGPGYGYTF.

The gene calls are TRBV6-4 and TRBJ2-1, with D tentatively TRBD2 (5 bases). CDR1 MRHNA and CDR2 SNTAGT come from the germline V gene. CDR3 length: 13 amino acids. Trimming took off 10 bases at V and 3 bases at J, with 13 bases between the two ends. CDR3 in DNA: TGTGCCATCCAAGGCCGGGACTACAATGAGCAGTTCTTC. This translates into CAIQGRDYNEQFF.

The V and J genes are TRBV7-2 and TRBJ1-2, with D possibly TRBD1 on 6 matching bases. Looked up from germline, CDR1 is SGHTA and CDR2 is FQGNSA. The CDR3 length is 18 residues. Trimming shortened V by 8 bases and J by 5 bases, and 30 bases separated the two germline ends. CDR3 protein: CASGGPPDRALPYYGYTF. DNA of the CDR3: TGTGCCAGCGGGGGCCCTCCGGATCGGGCCCTCCCCTATTATGGCTACACCTTC.

The rearrangement uses TRBV13 and TRBJ2-7, with 8 bases fitting TRBD1. V lost 5 bases to trimming and J lost 1 base; unmatched junction nucleotides: 4. From germline, CDR1 is PRHDT and CDR2 FYEKMQ (reference sequence). The CDR3 is made up of 14 amino acids. CDR3 coding DNA: TGTGCCAGCAGCCAAGGACAGGGATCCTACGAGCAGTACTTC. Amino acid sequence: CASSQGQGSYEQYF.

This chain connects TRBV7-8 to TRBJ2-7; no clear D gene. Per germline, CDR1 SGHVS and CDR2 FQNEAQ. V dropped 3 bases and J dropped 0 bases, with 12 bases sitting between them. The CDR3 totals 15 residues. CDR3: CASSFESGSSYEQYF. The CDR3 region has the DNA TGTGCCAGCAGCTTTGAGTCTGGTAGCTCCTACGAGCAGTACTTC.

V and J are TRBV7-9 and TRBJ2-1, with D tentatively TRBD2 (5 bases). The CDR3 is made up of 14 amino acids. V was clipped by 3 bases and J by 0 bases, with 6 bases between them. Germline assignment: CDR1 SEHNR and CDR2 FQNEAQ (reference sequence). The CDR3 protein is CASSLGSSYNEQFF. CDR3 coding DNA: TGTGCCAGCAGCTTGGGGAGCTCCTACAATGAGCAGTTCTTC.

The chain couples TRBV6-5 to TRBJ2-1, with 8 bases that match TRBD2. The germline V gene encodes CDR1 MNHEY and CDR2 SVGAGI. This CDR3 comprises 15 residues. The V and J ends lost 5 bases and 6 bases, in that order; junction bases with no gene match: 9. CDR3 loop: CASSKIAGLGNEQFF. The CDR3 coding sequence is TGTGCCAGCAGTAAGATAGCGGGGCTAGGCAATGAGCAGTTCTTC.

This sequence joins TRBV27 and TRBJ2-7, with a weak D call TRBD1 (5 bases). Trimming removed 3 bases at V and 4 bases at J, with 13 bases between. The CDR3 covers 14 residues. Looked up from germline, CDR1 is MNHEY and CDR2 is SMNVEV (reference sequence). Here the CDR3 DNA reads TGTGCCAGCAGTTTTTCGCAGGGTGTATACGAGCAGTACTTC. It translates to CASSFSQGVYEQYF.

CDR3 in DNA: TGTGCCAGCAGCTTATATCTCCAAGAGACCCAGTACTTC. Amino acid sequence: CASSLYLQETQYF. The V gene is TRBV7-6, the J gene TRBJ2-5; D remains unclear. Germline CDR1 and CDR2: SGHVS and FNYEAQ. The CDR3 extends over 13 amino acids. V was shortened by 2 bases and J by 1 base, with 5 bases between the two germline ends.

Remarks on this clone: Mismatch with germline at one junction end may stem from a read error. This chain joins TRBV5-6 and TRBJ2-1, with 7 bases aligning to TRBD2. This CDR3 has 15 residues. Germline loops: CDR1 SGHDT, CDR2 YYEEEE. CDR3 sequence: CARSLFSAGVTEQFF. The CDR3, as DNA: TGTGCCCGCAGCTTGTTTTCGGCGGGAGTAACTGAGCAGTTCTTC.

This clone was detected a few times. The chain joins TRBV10-3 to TRBJ1-5, with 7 bases identical to TRBD1. This CDR3 spans 12 amino acids. V lost 10 bases to trimming and J lost 4 bases; unmatched junction nucleotides: 4. CDR1 and CDR2 from the germline V gene are ENHRY and SYGVKD. The CDR3 reads CASGTENQPQHF. Here the CDR3 DNA reads TGTGCCAGCGGGACAGAGAATCAGCCCCAGCATTTT.

The gene calls are TRBV7-6 and TRBJ2-1; D may be TRBD2 (5 bases). This CDR3 spans 14 amino acids. Germline V lookup: CDR1 SGHVS, CDR2 FNYEAQ. Trimming took off 1 base at V and 7 bases at J, with 11 bases between the two ends. The DNA of the CDR3 is TGTGCCAGCAGCTTAGGAGGGCTGGGGAATGAGCAGTTCTTC. Its protein product is CASSLGGLGNEQFF.

This chain links TRBV19 with TRBJ1-1; D remains ambiguous. V was pared by 2 bases and J by 0 bases, with 10 bases between. The V gene's germline CDR1 is LNHDA and CDR2 SQIVND (reference sequence). The CDR3 is 15 amino acids. The CDR3 DNA reads as TGTGCCAGTAGTATACCCGGGTTTATGAACACTGAAGCTTTCTTT. Translated, it gives CASSIPGFMNTEAFF.

V is TRBV5-5 and J is TRBJ1-1, with a tentative D call TRBD1 (6 bases). The germline V and J ends were trimmed by 0 bases and 4 bases, with 13 bases remaining between them. The CDR3 covers 15 residues. Germline-derived CDR1 and CDR2 are SGHKS and YYEKEE (reference sequence). CDR3 coding DNA: TGTGCCAGCAGCTTGGAACAGGGAAGAAGCACTGAAGCTTTCTTT. Amino acid sequence: CASSLEQGRSTEAFF.

The chain employs TRBV29-1 and TRBJ2-7; TRBD1 might be the D (6 bases). Trimming took 8 bases from V and 2 from J, leaving 13 bases between them. Germline CDR1 and CDR2: SQVTM and ANQGSEA. The CDR3 sequence is 12 residues long. In nucleotides, the CDR3 is TGCAGCCACAGGGATTCGGCCTACGAGCAGTACTTC. Translating gives CSHRDSAYEQYF.

This chain uses TRBV4-1 with TRBJ2-5, with 11 bases identical to TRBD1. Germline V gives CDR1 MGHRA, CDR2 YSYEKL. Trimming at V came to 2 bases and at J to 4 bases, leaving 12 bases not matched to a gene. The CDR3 has 18 amino acids. The CDR3 sequence: CASSQILTGTGGGETQYF. The CDR3 nucleotides are TGCGCCAGCAGCCAAATACTCACCGGGACAGGGGGAGGAGAGACCCAGTACTTC.

This chain links TRBV11-2 with TRBJ2-1, with D unresolved. Germline CDR1 is SGHAT and CDR2 is FQNNGV. V gave up 5 bases and J gave up 2 bases, with 13 bases separating them. This CDR3 is 15 amino acids long. CDR3 in amino acids: CASSAEYVTYNEQFF. The DNA for the CDR3 is TGTGCCAGCAGCGCAGAATACGTAACCTACAATGAGCAGTTCTTC.

The chain uses TRBV14 and TRBJ2-3; the D gene is possibly TRBD1 (5 bases). The germline V gene encodes CDR1 SGHDN and CDR2 FVKESK. The CDR3 sequence is 18 residues long. Trimming shortened V by 7 bases and J by 0 bases, and 23 bases separated the two germline ends. In nucleotides, the CDR3 is TGTGCCAGCATACCCGGACACCTCGAGAGTTCTAGCACAGATACGCAGTATTTT. This gives the protein CASIPGHLESSSTDTQYF.

The genes are TRBV15 and TRBJ1-5; a possible D gene is TRBD1 (6 bases). This CDR3 region has 15 residues. V shed 0 bases and J shed 7 bases, with 13 bases lying between them. In germline, CDR1 is LNHNV, CDR2 YYDKDF (reference sequence). Written as DNA, the CDR3 is TGTGCCACCAGCAGAGACAGGGGAATGGAGCAGCCCCAGCATTTT. Translation: CATSRDRGMEQPQHF. Supplemented by reference TRBV15 and TRBJ1-5, the full variable domain reads DAMVIQNPRYQVTQFGKPVTLSCSQTLNHNVMYWYQQKSSQAPKLLFHYYDKDFNNEADTPDNFQSRRPNTSFCFLDIRSPGLGDTAMYLCATSRDRGMEQPQHFGDGTRLSIL.